The 3 T cell receptor beta chains below were found in one sample sequenced in a study of blood T cell repertoires in COVID-19. The table came from immunoSEQ multiplex PCR; TCRdb's copy has only in-frame clones and leaves some out. The sample lists around 170,000 clones, about 88% occurring once. Sequenced material: peripheral blood. These receptors were collected from a man aged 55 to 69 with acute or convalescent COVID-19.

The chain is built from TRBV12-3 or TRBV12-4 and TRBJ1-2; the D is unclear. V was trimmed by 5 bases and J by 8 bases, leaving 12 bases between them. The CDR3 runs to 12 residues. This chain's CDR3 is CASSLRSKGYTF. The CDR3 bases are TGTGCCAGCAGTCTTCGGTCAAAAGGCTACACCTTC.

V and J are TRBV19 and TRBJ1-1; D unclear. The germline V gene encodes CDR1 LNHDA and CDR2 SQIVND (reference sequence). This CDR3 comprises 14 residues. The ends were cut back, 3 bases at V and 1 base at J, with 9 bases in the middle. Written as DNA, the CDR3 is TGTGCCAGTAGTATTAACAGCCAGAACACTGAAGCTTTCTTT. Its translation: CASSINSQNTEAFF.

This clone was seen a few times. This chain uses TRBV7-3 with TRBJ2-2; D ambiguous. Looked up from germline, CDR1 is SGHTA and CDR2 is FQGTGA. V lost 1 base to trimming and J lost 3 bases, with 6 bases between them. The CDR3 consists of 14 residues. The DNA for the CDR3 is TGTGCCAGCAGCTTAATACAGTACACCGGGGAGCTGTTTTTT. This encodes CASSLIQYTGELFF.